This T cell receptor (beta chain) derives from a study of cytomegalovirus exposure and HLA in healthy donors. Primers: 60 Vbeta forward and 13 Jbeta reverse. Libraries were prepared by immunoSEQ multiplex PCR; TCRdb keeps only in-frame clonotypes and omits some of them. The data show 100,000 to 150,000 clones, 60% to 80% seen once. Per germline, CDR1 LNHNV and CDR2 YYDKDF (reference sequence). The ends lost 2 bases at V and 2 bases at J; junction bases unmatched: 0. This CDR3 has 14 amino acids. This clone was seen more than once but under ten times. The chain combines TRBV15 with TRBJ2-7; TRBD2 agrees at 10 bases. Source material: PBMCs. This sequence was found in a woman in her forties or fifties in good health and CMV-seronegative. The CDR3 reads CATSRLAGAYEQYF. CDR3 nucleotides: TGTGCCACCAGCAGACTAGCGGGAGCCTACGAGCAGTACTTC.